Listed below are T cell receptor beta chains from one sample, sequenced in a study of regulatory T cells in long-lasting Graves disease. MiXCR was run by TCRdb on the multiplex PCR reads, yielding one entry per CDR3 protein. The table lists 300,000 to 400,000 distinct CDR3 sequences, over 15% of them singletons. These data also featured in a second study, about T cells in Graves' hyperthyroidism and ophthalmopathy.

Material: peripheral blood mononuclear cells (PBMCs), obtained at new diagnosis, from a patient treated with antithyroid drugs. The source is a man aged 40-49 years with Graves disease. Each CDR3 is given with its conserved first and last residue.

J gene	V gene	CDR3 protein
TRBJ2-5	TRBV29-1	CSVIGLAYQETQYF
TRBJ2-3	TRBV7-3	CASSLTPSAAGGARDTQYF
TRBJ2-1	TRBV4-3	CASSQDPGLAGASYNEQFF
TRBJ1-2	TRBV2	CASSELMGGYTF
TRBJ2-5	TRBV5-5	CASSKGSGGGEETQYF
TRBJ2-1	TRBV6-2/TRBV6-3	CASSYSKDHNEQFF
TRBJ2-1	TRBV29-1	CSVEQGGHEQFF
TRBJ2-3	TRBV7-9	CASSEVGGADTQYF
TRBJ2-3	TRBV9	CASSFSGGAVTDTQYF
TRBJ1-1	TRBV9	CASSFGTGGTEAFF
TRBJ2-7	TRBV12-3/TRBV12-4	CASRTGTGPFEQYF
TRBJ2-1	TRBV6-2/TRBV6-3	CASSYAGGNEQFF
TRBJ2-5	TRBV7-3	CASSLGAGGGPETQYF
TRBJ2-1	TRBV29-1	CSLGEGGSLEQFF
TRBJ1-5	TRBV25-1	CASSEGRGLDGNQPQHF
TRBJ2-2	TRBV20-1	CSAVGGVTGELFF
TRBJ2-7	TRBV18	CASSLTGGYEQYF
TRBJ2-7	TRBV20-1	CSARAGTGVYEQYF
TRBJ1-5	TRBV2	CASSETGDQPQHF
TRBJ1-1	TRBV12-3/TRBV12-4	CASSLRLIKKTEAFF
TRBJ2-5	TRBV2	CASRAGTSGETQYF
TRBJ2-3	TRBV6-1	CASTRDRADTQYF
TRBJ2-7	TRBV12-3/TRBV12-4	CASSPTGTGVYEQYF
TRBJ2-3	TRBV15	CATSMGTRGSTDTQYF
TRBJ2-7	TRBV7-2	CASSLRTSGGSLKQYF
TRBJ2-3	TRBV10-3	CAIRGADTQYF
TRBJ2-5	TRBV10-3	CAISERMGETQYF
TRBJ2-2	TRBV24-1	CATSDFVTRHTGELFF
TRBJ2-1	TRBV14	CASSPLETGAYSEQFF
TRBJ1-5	TRBV6-2/TRBV6-3	CASQAGQGRISNQPQHF
TRBJ2-5	TRBV20-1	CSAIRRSSGKETQYF
TRBJ2-3	TRBV9	CASSAGAPGDTQYF
TRBJ1-1	TRBV11-2	CASSRGALGRLTTEAFF
TRBJ2-1	TRBV3-1	CASSRLEGEQFF
TRBJ2-7	TRBV11-3	CASSLPRGTYEQYF
TRBJ2-5	TRBV4-1	CASSAHRVTGETQYF
TRBJ2-3	TRBV6-2/TRBV6-3	CASSAQRGTDTQYF
TRBJ2-1	TRBV11-3	CASSSRLAAVDEQFF
TRBJ1-1	TRBV29-1	CSVEDPIPGGVMNTEAFF
TRBJ1-5	TRBV19	CASRDTYRGKSNQPQHF
TRBJ2-7	TRBV5-6	CASSDGQDWTEQYF